These T cell receptor beta chains were read from a single sample in a study of cytomegalovirus exposure and HLA in healthy donors. Profiling relied on immunoSEQ multiplex PCR, and the TCRdb table lists in-frame clones only, not all of them. The sample holds 110,000 to 150,000 clones; 70% to 75% are singletons and the top ten take 1.5% to 2%. Specimen: PBMCs. These receptors came from a woman in her 30s in good health and CMV-seronegative. The CDR3 runs from the conserved cysteine through the conserved F or W. D genes are given only for firm matches. Only part of the rows carry a size: once, few, many, or a class if the clone is expanded.

size	V	D	J	DNA	CDR3
.	TRBV7-9	TRBD1	TRBJ2-6	TGTGCCAGCAGCCCCCCGGGACAGGCTCGCTCTGGGGCCAACGTCCTGACTTTC	CASSPPGQARSGANVLTF
once	TRBV5-1	.	TRBJ2-2	TGCGCCAGCAGCTTGCTTACTTCCCCTAACACCGGGGAGCTGTTTTTT	CASSLLTSPNTGELFF
few	TRBV19	TRBD2	TRBJ2-7	TGTGCCAGTAGTACTCTAGCGGGCGCCTACTACGAGCAGTACTTC	CASSTLAGAYYEQYF
.	TRBV5-6	.	TRBJ2-3	TGTGCCAGCAGCTTGTACAGCCCTCCAGATACGCAGTATTTT	CASSLYSPPDTQYF
.	TRBV6-1	.	TRBJ2-3	TGTGCCAGCAGTGAAGATTTCTCGGGGTGGGGCACAGATACGCAGTATTTT	CASSEDFSGWGTDTQYF
.	TRBV5-8	.	TRBJ1-1	TGTGCCAGCAGCCTCTATACGGTGTTTGAAGCTTTCTTT	CASSLYTVFEAFF
once	TRBV6-5	.	TRBJ2-3	TGTGCCAGCAGCCTAGAGCGTGGGAGAGATACGCAGTATTTT	CASSLERGRDTQYF
.	TRBV19	TRBD1	TRBJ1-4	TGTGCCAGTAGCCTCTCATCGACAGGGCCCGGGGCTAATGAAAAACTGTTTTTT	CASSLSSTGPGANEKLFF
.	TRBV9	.	TRBJ2-1	TGTGCCAGCAGCCCCGACGGGAGAACCTACAATGAGCAGTTCTTC	CASSPDGRTYNEQFF
.	TRBV10-3	TRBD2	TRBJ2-2	TGTGCCATCAGTCGACGGGAGGGCGGCGGGGAGCTGTTTTTT	CAISRREGGGELFF
.	TRBV10-2	TRBD2	TRBJ2-5	TGCGCCAGCAGTGAAGGCCGCCCACCACCGGGGGGGACCCAGTACTTC	CASSEGRPPPGGTQYF
.	TRBV7-9	.	TRBJ1-1	TGTGCCAGCAGCCCAAGGGGGAGAACTGAAGCTTTCTTT	CASSPRGRTEAFF
once	TRBV27	TRBD2	TRBJ2-1	TGTGCCAGCAGTTTCAGTACTAGCGGGAGCAATGAGCAGTTCTTC	CASSFSTSGSNEQFF
few	TRBV5-1	.	TRBJ2-1	TGCGCCAGCAGCTTGGGGCAGGGTGGACAAAATGAGCAGTTCTTC	CASSLGQGGQNEQFF
.	TRBV27	.	TRBJ1-6	TGTGCCAGCAGTTTAGAGGGGGTGGGAAGAGGATCACCCCTCCACTTT	CASSLEGVGRGSPLHF
few	TRBV2	.	TRBJ2-3	TGTGCCAGCCGCCCCGGGACTGGAGACACAGATACGCAGTATTTT	CASRPGTGDTDTQYF
.	TRBV28	TRBD1	TRBJ1-3	TGTGCCAGCAGCTATGGGGGACAGGGAAACACCATATATTTT	CASSYGGQGNTIYF
once	TRBV30	.	TRBJ1-2	TGTGCCTGGGGACTAGGCGGCTACACCTTC	CAWGLGGYTF
.	TRBV6-1	TRBD1	TRBJ1-2	TGTGCCAGCAGTGAAGGAGGGACAGGGATCTATGGCTACACCTTC	CASSEGGTGIYGYTF
.	TRBV19	.	TRBJ2-7	TGTGCCAGTAGTATTGGCGGGATCTCCTACGAGCAGTACTTC	CASSIGGISYEQYF
once	TRBV7-3	TRBD2	TRBJ2-1	TGTGCCAGCAGCCCCGGGCTAGCGGGGATCAATGAGCAGTTCTTC	CASSPGLAGINEQFF
.	TRBV4-1	.	TRBJ2-3	TGCGCCAGCAGACCGCAGGACACAGATACGCAGTATTTT	CASRPQDTDTQYF
.	TRBV5-8	TRBD2	TRBJ2-3	TGTGCCAGCAGCTTGGAAGGGACTAGCGGGAGAACAGATACGCAGTATTTT	CASSLEGTSGRTDTQYF
.	TRBV28	TRBD1	TRBJ1-4	TGTGCCAGCAGCCCGGACAGGGACAATGAAAAACTGTTTTTT	CASSPDRDNEKLFF
.	TRBV6-5	.	TRBJ2-3	TGTGCCAGCAATTTACGGGTCCCCACAGATACGCAGTATTTT	CASNLRVPTDTQYF
.	TRBV9	.	TRBJ1-2	TGTGCCAGCAGCGCGCCCTTAACGGGGAAATATGGCTACACCTTC	CASSAPLTGKYGYTF